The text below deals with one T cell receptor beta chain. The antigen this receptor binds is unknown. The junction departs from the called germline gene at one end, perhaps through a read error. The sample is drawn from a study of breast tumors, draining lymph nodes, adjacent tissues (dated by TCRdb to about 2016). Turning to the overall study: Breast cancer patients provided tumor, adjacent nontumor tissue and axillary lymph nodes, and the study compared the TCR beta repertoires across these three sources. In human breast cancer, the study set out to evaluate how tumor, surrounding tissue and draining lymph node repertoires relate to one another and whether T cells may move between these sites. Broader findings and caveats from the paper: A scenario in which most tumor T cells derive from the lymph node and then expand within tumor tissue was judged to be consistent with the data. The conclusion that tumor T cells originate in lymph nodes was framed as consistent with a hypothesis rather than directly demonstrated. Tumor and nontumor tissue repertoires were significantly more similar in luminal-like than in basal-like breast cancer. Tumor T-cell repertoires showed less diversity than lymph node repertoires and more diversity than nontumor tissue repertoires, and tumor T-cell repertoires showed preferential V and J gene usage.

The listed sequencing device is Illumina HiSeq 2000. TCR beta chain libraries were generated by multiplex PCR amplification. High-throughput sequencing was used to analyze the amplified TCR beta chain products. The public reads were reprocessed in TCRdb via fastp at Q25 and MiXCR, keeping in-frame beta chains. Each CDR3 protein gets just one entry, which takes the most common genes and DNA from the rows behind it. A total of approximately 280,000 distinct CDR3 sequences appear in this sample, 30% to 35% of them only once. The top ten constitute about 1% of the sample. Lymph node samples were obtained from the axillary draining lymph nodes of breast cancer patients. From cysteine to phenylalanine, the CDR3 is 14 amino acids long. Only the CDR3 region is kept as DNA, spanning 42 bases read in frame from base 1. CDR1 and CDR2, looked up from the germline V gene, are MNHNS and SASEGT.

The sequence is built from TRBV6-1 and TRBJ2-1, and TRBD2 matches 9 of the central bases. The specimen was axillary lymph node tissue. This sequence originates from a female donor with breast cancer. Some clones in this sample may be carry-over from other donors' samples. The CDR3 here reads CASSILAGYNGQFF. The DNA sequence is TGTGCCAGCAGTATCCTAGCGGGATACAATGGGCAGTTCTTC.